The TCR beta chain under discussion was sequenced for a study of T cells in tuberculosis. Study at large: In South Africa, adults with active tuberculosis were compared with IGRA-negative and latently infected IGRA-positive adolescents.

Latent tuberculosis screening used tuberculin skin test and IGRA at entry. Profiled with immunoSEQ multiplex PCR; TCRdb holds only in-frame clones, not every one. The profile shows over 40,000 clones, over 90% of them singletons. A note on this clone: The antigen remains undetermined.

Notes on the study in general: Selection depended on which cryopreserved specimens were available.

Germline assignment: CDR1 SGHDT and CDR2 YYEEEE. The CDR3 length is 15 residues. Deletions cut 4 bases from V and 0 bases from J, with 14 bases between. This sequence originates from a donor between 10 and 35 years old with latent tuberculosis or without tuberculosis infection. The chain combines TRBV5-6 with TRBJ2-7; weak D call: TRBD2 (6 bases). Input material: PBMCs. CDR3 DNA: TGTGCCAGCAGCATGGTGGTGGGGGGCTCCTACGAGCAGTACTTC. It codes for CASSMVVGGSYEQYF.